This T cell receptor beta chain was documented in a study of PD-1 blockade in classical Hodgkin lymphoma. Study-wide background: Treatment was intravenous nivolumab, 3 mg/kg every 2 weeks, until progression.

Profiled with immunoSEQ multiplex PCR; TCRdb holds only in-frame clones, not every one. Of about 35,000 clones in the sample, 76% were seen once. Each patient experienced a relapse that followed autologous stem cell transplantation, and brentuximab vedotin exposure varied. The V and J ends lost 4 bases and 6 bases, in that order; junction bases with no gene match: 20. The germline V gene encodes CDR1 SNHLY and CDR2 FYNNEI. The CDR3 covers 20 residues. The specimen was peripheral blood mononuclear cells (PBMCs), collected before the second cycle of nivolumab. The sequence came from a human donor with classical Hodgkin lymphoma. The V call is TRBV2, the J call TRBJ2-1; 11 bases match TRBD2. The CDR3 nucleotides are TGTGCCAGCAGTGGGCCTAGCGGGGGGTCCGCCCTAAGGGGGAGCAATGAGCAGTTCTTC. Its protein product is CASSGPSGGSALRGSNEQFF.